The 12 T cell receptor beta chains below were found in one sample sequenced in a study of memory CD4+ T cells and cytomegalovirus serostatus. The sort gate was single viable CD3+CD4+CD8-CD45RO+ cells for memory CD4+ T cells. Measured with immunoSEQ multiplex PCR; TCRdb has only the in-frame clones, and not every one. The repertoire has approximately 52,000 clones, 60% to 80% of them found once; the top ten carry roughly 0.84%. The sequencing sample was made of memory CD4+ T cells from blood. These receptor sequences come from an adult in good health and CMV-seronegative.

The chain joins TRBV30 to TRBJ1-5; tentative D call: TRBD1 (5 bases). CDR1 is GTSNPN, CDR2 SVGIG, per germline (reference sequence). V was shortened by 3 bases and J by 3 bases, with 18 bases between the two germline ends. The CDR3 has 16 residues. As DNA, the CDR3 is TGTGCCTGGAGAAGGGCTGGGGCAGCTCTCAATCAGCCCCAGCATTTT. Translated, it gives CAWRRAGAALNQPQHF.

This clone was recorded a few times. The rearrangement uses TRBV6-1 and TRBJ1-1; 7 bases line up with TRBD1. This CDR3 comprises 15 residues. CDR1 is MNHNS, CDR2 SASEGT, per germline. Trimming took 8 bases from V and 3 from J; bases not matched to a gene: 12. The CDR3 bases are TGTGCCAGCTCTATAATTGACAGGGCCCACACTGAAGCTTTCTTT. It is translated as CASSIIDRAHTEAFF.

In its sample, this clone was seen a few times. This rearrangement joins TRBV19 to TRBJ1-5; D is perhaps TRBD1 (5 bases). Trimming took off 7 bases at V and 0 bases at J, with 13 bases between the two ends. CDR1 is LNHDA and CDR2 is SQIVND in the germline V gene (reference sequence). This CDR3 has 15 residues. CDR3 nucleotides: TGTGCCAGTACTCCCGACAGAAGTAGCAATCAGCCCCAGCATTTT. It is translated as CASTPDRSSNQPQHF. Looking up the rest from reference TRBV19 and TRBJ1-5 gives the full variable domain: DGGITQSPKYLFRKEGQNVTLSCEQNLNHDAMYWYRQDPGQGLRLIYYSQIVNDFQKGDIAEGYSVSREKKESFPLTVTSAQKNPTAFYLCASTPDRSSNQPQHFGDGTRLSIL.

The chain recombines TRBV2 with TRBJ1-5; tentative D call: TRBD1 (6 bases). The V gene's germline CDR1 is SNHLY and CDR2 FYNNEI. The CDR3 has 14 amino acids. The V end was cut by 7 bases, the J end by 2 bases, with 12 bases between. The CDR3 DNA is TGTGCCAGCAAGGGGGGGGGCCGCAATCAGCCCCAGCATTTT. Encoded protein: CASKGGGRNQPQHF.

This clone was seen a single time. This chain connects TRBV5-1 to TRBJ1-1; 8 bases are a match to TRBD1. V lost 3 bases and J lost 5; bases outside the gene matches: 3. The germline CDR1 and CDR2 sequences are SGHRS and YFSETQ. The CDR3 spans 13 residues. The CDR3 nucleotides are TGCGCCAGCAGCTGGCAGGGGGCGACTGAAGCTTTCTTT. Amino acid sequence: CASSWQGATEAFF.

This chain links TRBV19 with TRBJ2-5, with TRBD1 matching 7 bases. The V gene's germline CDR1 is LNHDA and CDR2 SQIVND (reference sequence). The J segment lost 2 bases and the V segment lost 5 bases, leaving 2 bases of the junction unmatched. This CDR3 is built from 13 residues. The CDR3 sequence: CASSLGQQETQYF. For the CDR3, the DNA is TGTGCCAGTAGTTTGGGACAGCAAGAGACCCAGTACTTC.

V and J are TRBV7-9 and TRBJ2-1, with D hard to call. The germline CDR1 and CDR2 sequences are SEHNR and FQNEAQ (reference sequence). V dropped 1 base and J dropped 2 bases, with 6 bases sitting between them. The CDR3 runs 14 residues. CDR3 DNA: TGTGCCAGCAGCTTAGGTGCTACCTACAATGAGCAGTTCTTC. Translated: CASSLGATYNEQFF.

The rearrangement uses TRBV7-2 and TRBJ1-3; maybe TRBD1 (6 bases). The CDR3 sequence is 15 residues long. Per the germline V gene, CDR1 is SGHTA and CDR2 is FQGNSA. Trimming removed 3 bases at V and 1 base at J, with 10 bases between. The CDR3 bases are TGTGCCAGCAGCTTTAACAGGGCGTCTGGAAACACCATATATTTT. Encoded protein: CASSFNRASGNTIYF.

The chain employs TRBV6-1 and TRBJ2-7; D unresolved. The V end was cut by 5 bases, the J end by 2 bases, with 16 bases between. The CDR3 has 15 amino acids. Germline V lookup: CDR1 MNHNS, CDR2 SASEGT. This CDR3 reads CASSSSSAGPYEQYF. CDR3 in DNA: TGTGCCAGCAGTTCTTCCTCCGCTGGCCCCTACGAGCAGTACTTC.

The chain uses TRBV4-3 and TRBJ1-4; 7 bases agree with TRBD1. The V and J ends lost 4 bases and 8 bases, in that order; junction bases with no gene match: 10. Germline CDR1 is LGHNA and CDR2 is YSLEER. The CDR3 consists of 15 residues. The CDR3 nucleotides are TGCGCCAGCAGCCGAGACGCAGGGGGTCGAGAAAAACTGTTTTTT. As protein: CASSRDAGGREKLFF.

The chain carries TRBV5-1 and TRBJ1-3, with TRBD1 matching 10 bases. Germline-derived CDR1 and CDR2 are SGHRS and YFSETQ. The length of the CDR3 is 17 residues. The junction had 8 bases not matched to a gene; V was cut back by 0 bases and J by 5 bases. The CDR3 nucleotides read TGCGCCAGCAGCTTGGCGAGGGACAGGGGAATTAGAAACACCATATATTTT. Residues: CASSLARDRGIRNTIYF.

The chain recombines TRBV5-6 with TRBJ1-2; 12 bases match TRBD1. Germline V gene lookup returns CDR1 SGHDT and CDR2 YYEEEE. The CDR3 is made up of 15 amino acids. J was trimmed by 13 bases and V by 1 base; bases with no gene match: 11. The CDR3 DNA sequence: TGTGCCAGCAGCTTGCGGGACAGGGGGCCTATGGACGCCACCTTC. It is translated as CASSLRDRGPMDATF. Together with reference TRBV5-6 and TRBJ1-2, the CDR3 gives the full variable domain: DAGVTQSPTHLIKTRGQQVTLRCSPKSGHDTVSWYQQALGQGPQFIFQYYEEEERQRGNFPDRFSGHQFPNYSSELNVNALLLGDSALYLCASSLRDRGPMDATFGSGTRLTVV.